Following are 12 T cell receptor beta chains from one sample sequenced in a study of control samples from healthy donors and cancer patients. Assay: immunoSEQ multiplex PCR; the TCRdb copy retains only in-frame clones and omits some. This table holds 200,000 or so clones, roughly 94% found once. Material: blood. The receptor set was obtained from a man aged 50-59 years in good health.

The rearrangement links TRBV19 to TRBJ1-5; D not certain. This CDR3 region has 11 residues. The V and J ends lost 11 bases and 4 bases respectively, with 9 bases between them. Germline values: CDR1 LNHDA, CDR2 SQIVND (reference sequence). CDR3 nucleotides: TGTGCCTCCAGCCAGAATCAGCCCCAGCATTTT. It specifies CASSQNQPQHF.

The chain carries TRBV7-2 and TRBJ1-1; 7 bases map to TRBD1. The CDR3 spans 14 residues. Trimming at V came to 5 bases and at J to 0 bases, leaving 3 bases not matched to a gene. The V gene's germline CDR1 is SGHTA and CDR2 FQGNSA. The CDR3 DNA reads TGTGCCAGCAGCCGGGACAGCGTGAACACTGAAGCTTTCTTT. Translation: CASSRDSVNTEAFF.

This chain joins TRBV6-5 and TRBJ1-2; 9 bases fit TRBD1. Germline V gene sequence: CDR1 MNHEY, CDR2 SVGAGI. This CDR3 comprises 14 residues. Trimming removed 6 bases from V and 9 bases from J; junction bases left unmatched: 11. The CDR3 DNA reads TGTGCCAGCAGGGGAAGGGACAGGGTGGCAAGCTACACCTTC. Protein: CASRGRDRVASYTF.

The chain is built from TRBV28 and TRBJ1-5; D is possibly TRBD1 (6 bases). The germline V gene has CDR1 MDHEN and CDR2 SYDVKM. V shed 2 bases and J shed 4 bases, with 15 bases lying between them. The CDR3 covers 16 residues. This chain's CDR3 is CASSLRGAGENQPQHF. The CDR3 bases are TGTGCCAGCAGTTTACGGGGGGCCGGAGAAAATCAGCCCCAGCATTTT.

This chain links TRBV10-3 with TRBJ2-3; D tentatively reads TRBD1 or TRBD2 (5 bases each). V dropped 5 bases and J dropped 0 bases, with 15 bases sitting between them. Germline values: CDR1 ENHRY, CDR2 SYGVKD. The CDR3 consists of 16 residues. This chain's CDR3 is CAISLRDASSTDTQYF. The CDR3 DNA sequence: TGTGCCATCAGTCTACGGGACGCCTCTAGCACAGATACGCAGTATTTT.

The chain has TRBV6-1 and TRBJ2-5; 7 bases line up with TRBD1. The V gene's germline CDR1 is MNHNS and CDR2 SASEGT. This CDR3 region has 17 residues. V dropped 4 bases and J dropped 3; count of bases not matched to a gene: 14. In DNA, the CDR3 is TGTGCCAGCAGTGCAAGGGTGGCAGGGGGTGGGAAAGAGACCCAGTACTTC. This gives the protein CASSARVAGGGKETQYF.

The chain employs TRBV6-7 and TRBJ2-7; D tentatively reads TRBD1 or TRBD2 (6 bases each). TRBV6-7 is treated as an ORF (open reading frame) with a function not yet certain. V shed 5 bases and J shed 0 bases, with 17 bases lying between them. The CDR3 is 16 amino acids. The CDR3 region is CASSRGDVRGSYEQYF. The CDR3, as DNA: TGTGCCAGCAGTAGGGGGGACGTAAGGGGCTCCTACGAGCAGTACTTC.

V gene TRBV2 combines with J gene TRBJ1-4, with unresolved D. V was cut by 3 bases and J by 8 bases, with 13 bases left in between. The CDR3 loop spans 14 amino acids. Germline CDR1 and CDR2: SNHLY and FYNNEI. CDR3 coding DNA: TGTGCCAGCAGTGAGTTGCAGGCGGGAGAAAAACTGTTTTTT. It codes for CASSELQAGEKLFF.

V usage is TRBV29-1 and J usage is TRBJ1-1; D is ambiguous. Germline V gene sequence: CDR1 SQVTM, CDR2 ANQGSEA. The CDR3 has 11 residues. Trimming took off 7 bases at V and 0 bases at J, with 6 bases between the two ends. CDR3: CSGRLNTEAFF. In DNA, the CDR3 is TGCAGCGGACGGCTGAACACTGAAGCTTTCTTT.

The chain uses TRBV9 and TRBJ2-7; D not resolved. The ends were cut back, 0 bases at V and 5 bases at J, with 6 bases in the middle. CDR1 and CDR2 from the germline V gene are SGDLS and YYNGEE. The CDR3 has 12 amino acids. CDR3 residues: CASSVVTHEQYF. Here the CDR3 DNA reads TGTGCCAGCAGCGTAGTGACCCACGAGCAGTACTTC.

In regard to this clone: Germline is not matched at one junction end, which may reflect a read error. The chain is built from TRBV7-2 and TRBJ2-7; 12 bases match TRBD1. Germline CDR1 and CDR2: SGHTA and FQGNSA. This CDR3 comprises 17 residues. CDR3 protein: CASSLGTGTGGSNEQYF. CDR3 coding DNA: TGTGCCAGCAGCTTAGGCACCGGGACAGGGGGCTCCAACGAGCAGTACTTC. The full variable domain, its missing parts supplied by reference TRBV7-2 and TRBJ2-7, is GAGVSQSPSNKVTEKGKDVELRCDPISGHTALYWYRQSLGQGLEFLIYFQGNSAPDKSGLPSDRFSAERTGGSVSTLTIQRTQQEDSAVYLCASSLGTGTGGSNEQYFGPGTRLTVT.

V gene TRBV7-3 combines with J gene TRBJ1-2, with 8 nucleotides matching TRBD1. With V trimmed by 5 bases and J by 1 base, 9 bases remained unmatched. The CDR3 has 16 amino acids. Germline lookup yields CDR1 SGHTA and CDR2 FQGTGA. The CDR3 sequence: CASSPATGALNYGYTF. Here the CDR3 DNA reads TGTGCCAGCAGCCCAGCGACAGGGGCCCTTAACTATGGCTACACCTTC.